The next 26 T cell receptor beta chains were all read from a single sample in a study of T cells in Graves' hyperthyroidism and ophthalmopathy. There were TCR beta CDR3 regions amplified from RNA transcripts. In the first-round RT-PCR of the TCR CDR3, the HTBI primer set was used. TCRdb used MiXCR to reprocess the multiplex PCR reads, holding one entry per CDR3 protein. The sample carries around 610,000 distinct CDR3 sequences, around 15% recorded once. Sequencing was performed on blood. The receptors here all came from a woman aged 40 to 50 with Graves' ophthalmopathy.

In its sample, this clonotype was seen many times. V and J are TRBV20-1 and TRBJ2-2; 10 bases are a match to TRBD2. Trimming removed 3 bases from V and 8 bases from J; junction bases left unmatched: 6. The length of the CDR3 is 14 residues. The V gene's germline CDR1 is DFQATT and CDR2 SNEGSKA (reference sequence). This chain's CDR3 is CSARPSGSSGELFF. Written as DNA, the CDR3 is TGCAGTGCTAGGCCTAGCGGGAGTTCAGGGGAGCTGTTTTTT.

This clonotype has at least ten counts. The chain couples TRBV28 to TRBJ2-2, with D maybe TRBD2 (6 bases). The V gene lost 10 bases and the J gene lost 8 bases, with 20 bases spanning the gap. CDR3 length: 14 amino acids. Germline-derived CDR1 and CDR2 are MDHEN and SYDVKM. DNA for the CDR3: TGTGCCACTCGGGACTTTTTTGGATCGGGGGAGCTGTTTTTT. Translation gives CATRDFFGSGELFF.

This clonotype appeared many times. V is TRBV29-1 and J is TRBJ1-1; D remains unclear. Germline CDR1 is SQVTM and CDR2 is ANQGSEA. Trimming pared 0 bases from V and 3 bases from J, leaving 5 bases between. CDR3 length: 12 amino acids. The chain's CDR3 is CSVEDIDTEAFF. DNA of the CDR3: TGCAGCGTTGAAGACATCGACACTGAAGCTTTCTTT.

This clonotype was picked up many times. The chain employs TRBV20-1 and TRBJ2-6; TRBD1 matches at 8 bases. Germline CDR1 is DFQATT and CDR2 is SNEGSKA (reference sequence). The CDR3 extends over 16 amino acids. With V trimmed by 3 bases and J by 4 bases, 8 bases remained unmatched. The CDR3 sequence is CSASGQGVLGANVLTF. Written as DNA, the CDR3 is TGCAGTGCTAGTGGACAGGGAGTATTGGGGGCCAACGTCCTGACTTTC.

This chain joins TRBV6-1 and TRBJ1-5; D gene unclear. The CDR3 extends over 16 amino acids. The ends were cut back, 6 bases at V and 1 base at J, with 16 bases in the middle. CDR1 MNHNS and CDR2 SASEGT come from the germline V gene. Written as DNA, the CDR3 is TGTGCCAGCAGCCAAGGCTCAGTAGGGAGCAATCAGCCCCAGCATTTT. It codes for CASSQGSVGSNQPQHF.

At least ten counts were recorded for this clonotype. J is TRBJ1-3 and V is TRBV28; maybe TRBD1 (5 bases). The V gene lost 4 bases and the J gene lost 7 bases, with 14 bases spanning the gap. The CDR3 is 14 residues long. Germline lookup yields CDR1 MDHEN and CDR2 SYDVKM. The chain's CDR3 is CASSSGAFINTIYF. The CDR3 DNA follows: TGTGCCAGCAGTTCCGGGGCTTTTATCAACACCATATATTTT.

This chain links TRBV20-1 with TRBJ2-3; unclear D gene. The V end was cut by 3 bases, the J end by 0 bases, with 19 bases between. CDR1 and CDR2 (germline): DFQATT, SNEGSKA (reference sequence). CDR3 length: 17 amino acids. CDR3: CSASDGGTISSTDTQYF. In nucleotides, the CDR3 is TGCAGTGCTAGTGACGGCGGAACCATTTCTAGCACAGATACGCAGTATTTT.

This clonotype showed up many times. The chain combines TRBV6-2 or TRBV6-3 with TRBJ2-7; D might be TRBD1 (7 bases). Germline lookup yields CDR1 MNHEY and CDR2 SVGEGT. The CDR3 covers 13 residues. V lost 8 bases and J lost 2, with 13 bases in between. The DNA for the CDR3 is TGTGCCAGCGGAGGGGGCCCTGCCTACGAGCAGTACTTC. It codes for CASGGGPAYEQYF.

This clonotype was seen a handful of times. A much larger clone lies one base from this, so it may be a read error. The chain combines TRBV29-1 with TRBJ2-7; D is perhaps TRBD2 (5 bases). Looked up from germline, CDR1 is SQVTM and CDR2 is ANQGSEA. CDR3 length: 13 amino acids. Here the CDR3 DNA reads TGCAGCGTTGAAGAGGCGGCAGACTACGGGCAGTACTTC. Translation gives CSVEEAADYGQYF.

This clonotype showed up many times. The junction shows a germline mismatch at one end, possibly a read error. The V gene is TRBV6-2 or TRBV6-3, the J gene TRBJ2-7, with 8 bases fitting TRBD1. This CDR3 is 14 amino acids long. CDR1 and CDR2 from the germline V gene are MNHEY and SVGEGT. The DNA for the CDR3 is TGTGCCAGCAGTGGCGGACAGGGCTCCCACGAGCAGTACTTC. Its protein is CASSGGQGSHEQYF.

This clonotype appeared many times. This chain joins TRBV6-2 or TRBV6-3 and TRBJ2-5, with 8 bases lining up with TRBD2. Germline CDR1 and CDR2: MNHEY and SVGEGT. V lost 9 bases, J lost 0 bases, and 9 bases stayed unmatched. This CDR3 has 15 amino acids. CDR3: CARARTSTDQETQYF. The CDR3 region has the DNA TGTGCCAGAGCTCGGACTAGCACGGACCAAGAGACCCAGTACTTC.

This clonotype was counted ten times or more. The rearrangement links TRBV7-8 to TRBJ2-2, with TRBD1 matching over 10 bases. Germline-derived CDR1 and CDR2 are SGHVS and FQNEAQ. The length of the CDR3 is 17 residues. With 0 bases clipped from V and 6 bases from J, the junction kept 7 bases outside the gene matches. CDR3 in DNA: TGTGCCAGCAGCTTAGCGAGGCGGACAGGGGGGGCCGGGGAGCTGTTTTTT. Amino acids: CASSLARRTGGAGELFF. The full variable domain, in which reference TRBV7-8 and TRBJ2-2 provide the parts outside the CDR3, is GAGVSQSPRYKVAKRGQDVALRCDPISGHVSLFWYQQALGQGPEFLTYFQNEAQLDKSGLPSDRFFAERPEGSVSTLKIQRTQQEDSAVYLCASSLARRTGGAGELFFGEGSRLTVL.

This clonotype was observed many times. This chain links TRBV29-1 with TRBJ1-1; D gene ambiguous. The germline V gene encodes CDR1 SQVTM and CDR2 ANQGSEA. The CDR3 extends over 11 amino acids. V dropped 6 bases and J dropped 1 base, with 6 bases sitting between them. CDR3 nucleotides: TGCAGCGTCGTTAAGAACACTGAAGCTTTCTTT. This codes for CSVVKNTEAFF.

This clonotype was recorded many times. The V call is TRBV6-1, the J call TRBJ1-5; unclear D gene. Germline CDR1 and CDR2: MNHNS and SASEGT. CDR3 size: 15 residues. Trimming shortened V by 4 bases and J by 0 bases, and 10 bases separated the two germline ends. CDR3 in amino acids: CASSAAPISNQPQHF. The DNA for the CDR3 is TGTGCCAGCAGTGCGGCACCCATTAGCAATCAGCCCCAGCATTTT.

This clonotype was observed many times. The rearrangement uses TRBV7-8 and TRBJ1-2; weak D call: TRBD1 (6 bases). Per the germline V gene, CDR1 is SGHVS and CDR2 is FQNEAQ. V was clipped by 6 bases and J by 4 bases, with 15 bases between them. CDR3 length equals 14 residues. CDR3 sequence: CASRQIGQSYGYTF. The CDR3 DNA sequence: TGTGCCAGCAGACAAATCGGACAGAGCTATGGCTACACCTTC.

This clonotype was detected only a few times. This rearrangement joins TRBV10-3 to TRBJ2-5; 11 bases line up with TRBD2. Germline V gene sequence: CDR1 ENHRY, CDR2 SYGVKD. This CDR3 has 15 amino acids. J gave up 4 bases and V 0 bases, and 1 base lay outside the gene matches. The DNA for the CDR3 is TGTGCCATCAGTGAGTCGGGGACTAGCGGAGAGACCCAGTACTTC. This gives the protein CAISESGTSGETQYF.

This clonotype has a count of ten or more. V is TRBV6-5 and J is TRBJ2-6; D gene unclear. Germline loops: CDR1 MNHEY, CDR2 SVGAGI. CDR3 length: 14 residues. V lost 0 bases and J lost 3, with 3 bases in between. CDR3 in amino acids: CASSYSVGANVLTF. The DNA of the CDR3 is TGTGCCAGCAGTTACTCTGTTGGGGCCAACGTCCTGACTTTC.

Only a few counts were recorded for this clonotype. The rearrangement uses TRBV19 and TRBJ2-5; the D gene could be TRBD1 or TRBD2 (6 bases each). This CDR3 spans 11 amino acids. Trimming shortened V by 4 bases and J by 9 bases, and 9 bases separated the two germline ends. Germline V gene sequence: CDR1 LNHDA, CDR2 SQIVND (reference sequence). The CDR3 DNA reads TGTGCCAGTAGTAAGGGGGAGGCCCAGTACTTC. It is translated as CASSKGEAQYF.

This clonotype has ten or more counts. The chain couples TRBV11-2 to TRBJ2-7, with 10 bases that match TRBD1. The CDR3 totals 15 residues. Per germline, CDR1 SGHAT and CDR2 FQNNGV. The J segment lost 6 bases and the V segment lost 4 bases, leaving 9 bases of the junction unmatched. CDR3 bases: TGTGCCAGCAGCTCCCCCGACAGGGGGCAGCTCGAGCAGTACTTC. It translates to CASSSPDRGQLEQYF.

This clonotype has at least ten counts. This sequence joins TRBV12-3 or TRBV12-4 and TRBJ1-5; 7 positions agree with TRBD1. V lost 6 bases and J lost 0; bases outside the gene matches: 8. CDR3 length equals 16 residues. In nucleotides, the CDR3 is TGTGCCAGCAGCCAGCGACAGGGTCTTAGCAATCAGCCCCAGCATTTT. Translation gives CASSQRQGLSNQPQHF.

In its sample, this clonotype was seen many times. The J gene is TRBJ2-7, the V gene TRBV7-2, with TRBD1 matching 7 bases. Germline V lookup: CDR1 SGHTA, CDR2 FQGNSA. This CDR3 region has 15 residues. The junction had 7 bases not matched to a gene; V was cut back by 5 bases and J by 0 bases. CDR3 sequence (DNA): TGTGCCAGCAGCCTGGGACAGTCCCACTCCTACGAGCAGTACTTC. Its translation: CASSLGQSHSYEQYF.

The chain links TRBV29-1 to TRBJ2-1; D gene uncertain. The CDR3 spans 15 residues. Germline lookup yields CDR1 SQVTM and CDR2 ANQGSEA. V lost 0 bases and J 0 bases, leaving 9 bases between the germline ends. CDR3 amino acids: CSVEDRKVSYNEQFF. The CDR3 DNA reads TGCAGCGTTGAAGATAGAAAGGTCTCCTACAATGAGCAGTTCTTC.

Ten or more counts support this clonotype. The chain joins TRBV6-1 to TRBJ2-7; perhaps TRBD1 as D (6 bases). Germline assignment: CDR1 MNHNS and CDR2 SASEGT. The CDR3 sequence is 16 residues long. V was trimmed by 7 bases and J by 0 bases, leaving 19 bases between them. The CDR3 sequence: CASIRVGQSISYEQYF. CDR3 DNA sequence: TGTGCCAGCATAAGGGTTGGACAGAGCATCTCCTACGAGCAGTACTTC.

The V call is TRBV11-1, the J call TRBJ2-7; 8 bases align to TRBD1. Germline lookup yields CDR1 SGHAT and CDR2 FQDESV (reference sequence). This CDR3 has 19 residues. Unmatched junction bases numbered 21, after V lost 5 bases and J lost 3 bases. The CDR3 nucleotides are TGTGCCAGCAGCACGGACAGGGAAGACCGCCCTAACCTTCGCTACGAGCAGTACTTC. Encoded protein: CASSTDREDRPNLRYEQYF. The whole variable domain, remainder taken from reference TRBV11-1 and TRBJ2-7, is EAEVAQSPRYKITEKSQAVAFWCDPISGHATLYWYRQILGQGPELLVQFQDESVVDDSQLPKDRFSAERLKGVDSTLKIQPAELGDSAMYLCASSTDREDRPNLRYEQYFGPGTRLTVT.

This clonotype has a count of ten or more. The CDR3 nucleotides read TGTGCCAGCAGTTACAGGACAGGGAAGGAGTACGAGCAGTACTTC. Its translation: CASSYRTGKEYEQYF. This chain joins TRBV6-5 and TRBJ2-7, with TRBD1 matching 8 bases. The CDR3 length is 15 residues. V gave up 2 bases and J gave up 4 bases; unmatched junction bases: 7. The germline V gene encodes CDR1 MNHEY and CDR2 SVGAGI.

This clonotype was seen many times. The junction departs from germline at one end; a sequencing error may be responsible. CDR3 loop: CASSLGGSFTGELFF. DNA for the CDR3: TGTGCTAGCAGCTTAGGAGGGAGCTTCACCGGGGAGCTGTTTTTT. The chain has TRBV7-7 and TRBJ2-2; a weak D match, TRBD2 (6 bases). Germline V gives CDR1 SSHAT, CDR2 FNYEAQ (reference sequence). This CDR3 comprises 15 residues. Looking up the rest from reference TRBV7-7 and TRBJ2-2 gives the full variable domain: GAGVSQSPRYKVTKRGQDVTLRCDPISSHATLYWYQQALGQGPEFLTYFNYEAQPDKSGLPSDRFSAERPEGSISTLTIQRTEQRDSAMYRCASSLGGSFTGELFFGEGSRLTVL.